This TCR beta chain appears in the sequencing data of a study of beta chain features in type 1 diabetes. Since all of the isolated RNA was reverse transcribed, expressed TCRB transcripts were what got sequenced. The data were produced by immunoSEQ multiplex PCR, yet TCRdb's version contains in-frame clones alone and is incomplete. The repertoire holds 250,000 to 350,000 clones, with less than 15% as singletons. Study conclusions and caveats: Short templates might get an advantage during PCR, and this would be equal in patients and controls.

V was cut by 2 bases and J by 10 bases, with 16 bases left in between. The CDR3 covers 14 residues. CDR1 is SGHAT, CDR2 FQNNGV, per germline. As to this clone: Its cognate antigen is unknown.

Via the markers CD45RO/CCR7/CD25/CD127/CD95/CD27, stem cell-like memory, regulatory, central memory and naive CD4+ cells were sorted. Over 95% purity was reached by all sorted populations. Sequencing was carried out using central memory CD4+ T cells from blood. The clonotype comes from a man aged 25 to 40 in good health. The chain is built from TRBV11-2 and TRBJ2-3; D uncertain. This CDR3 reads CASSLYTSGFSQYF. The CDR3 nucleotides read TGTGCCAGCAGCTTATATACCTCTGGGTTCTCGCAGTATTTT.